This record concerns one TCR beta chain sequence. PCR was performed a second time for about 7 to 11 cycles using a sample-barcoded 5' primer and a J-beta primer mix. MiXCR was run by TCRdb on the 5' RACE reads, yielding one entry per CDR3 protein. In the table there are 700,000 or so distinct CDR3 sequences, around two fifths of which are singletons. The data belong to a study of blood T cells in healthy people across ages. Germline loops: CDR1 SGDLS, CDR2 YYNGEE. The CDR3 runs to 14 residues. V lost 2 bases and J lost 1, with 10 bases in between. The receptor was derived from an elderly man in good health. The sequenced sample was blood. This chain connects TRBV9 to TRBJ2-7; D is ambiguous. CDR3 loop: CASSVEGPSYEQYF. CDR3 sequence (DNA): TGTGCCAGCAGCGTTGAAGGGCCTTCCTACGAGCAGTACTTC. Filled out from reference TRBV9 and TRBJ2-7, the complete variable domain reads DSGVTQTPKHLITATGQRVTLRCSPRSGDLSVYWYQQSLDQGLQFLIQYYNGEERAKGNILERFSAQQFPDLHSELNLSSLELGDSALYFCASSVEGPSYEQYFGPGTRLTVT.